The 8 T cell receptor beta chains in this list originate from one sample, sequenced in a study of shared clonotypes between healthy human individuals. Some clones are missing from TCRdb's copy, which holds only in-frame ones; the method was immunoSEQ multiplex PCR. The data contain 700,000 or so clones, roughly 78% of them seen just once; the ten biggest clones take up approximately 1.8%. The sample was memory CD4+ T cells sorted from blood. Subset of the sample: CD45RA-negative fraction. The receptor set was obtained from a woman aged 30 to 39 in good health.

The rearrangement joins TRBV5-1 to TRBJ2-1, with 8 bases aligning to TRBD2. The junction had 13 bases not matched to a gene; V was cut back by 1 base and J by 4 bases. This CDR3 comprises 18 residues. Germline loops: CDR1 SGHRS, CDR2 YFSETQ. CDR3 in DNA: TGCGCCAGCAGCTTGTTGGGCAGCGGGAGTCCCCCTTACAATGAGCAGTTCTTC. Translating gives CASSLLGSGSPPYNEQFF.

This clone was observed a handful of times. The chain employs TRBV10-1 and TRBJ1-2; a possible D gene is TRBD1 (5 bases). CDR1 and CDR2 from the germline V gene are WNHNN and SYGVQD (reference sequence). The CDR3 contains 14 residues. Trimming took 11 bases from V and 4 from J, leaving 20 bases between them. The CDR3 DNA reads as TGCGCCGGTCAGAGACAGACCGGGGGCTATGGCTACACCTTC. Its protein is CAGQRQTGGYGYTF.

The sample holds many counts of this clone. The V gene is TRBV6-6, the J gene TRBJ2-1, with a weak D call TRBD2 (6 bases). Germline CDR1 is MNHNY and CDR2 is SVGAGI (reference sequence). Trimming stripped 6 bases from V and 8 bases from J, with 17 bases between. The CDR3 contains 14 residues. The CDR3 region has the DNA TGTGCCAGCAGCTCCGGGACTGGACGAGATGAGCAGTTCTTC. Translated: CASSSGTGRDEQFF.

Details on this clone: The junction departs from germline at one end; a sequencing error may be responsible. V gene TRBV5-4 combines with J gene TRBJ1-2, with D unresolved. Per the germline V gene, CDR1 is SGHNT and CDR2 is YYREEE (reference sequence). The CDR3 contains 12 residues. The CDR3 region is CAISLDGYGYTF. In DNA form, the CDR3 reads TGTGCCATCAGCTTGGACGGGTATGGCTACACCTTC.

This clone appeared once. V gene TRBV28 combines with J gene TRBJ2-1; D uncertain. Germline V gene sequence: CDR1 MDHEN, CDR2 SYDVKM. V lost 9 bases and J 7 bases, leaving 10 bases between the germline ends. This CDR3 comprises 11 residues. The CDR3 coding sequence is TGTGCCAGTACCCGGGTGAATGAGCAGTTCTTC. It yields the protein CASTRVNEQFF.

CDR3 in DNA: TGTGCCAGTAGTGTATCTAGGAGGGAGGGCCGAGATACGCAGTATTTT. It is translated as CASSVSRREGRDTQYF. The chain is built from TRBV19 and TRBJ2-3; 7 nucleotides match TRBD2. This CDR3 is built from 16 residues. The V gene end was trimmed by 5 bases and the J gene end by 5 bases; junction bases not matched to a gene: 13. CDR1 LNHDA and CDR2 SQIVND come from the germline V gene (reference sequence).

The J gene is TRBJ2-1, the V gene TRBV5-1; TRBD1 matches 10 bases. Germline values: CDR1 SGHRS, CDR2 YFSETQ. The CDR3 totals 15 residues. The junction had 4 bases not matched to a gene; V was cut back by 3 bases and J by 4 bases. This chain's CDR3 is CASSSTGGFYNEQFF. The CDR3 DNA follows: TGCGCCAGCAGCTCGACAGGGGGCTTTTACAATGAGCAGTTCTTC.

This clone was found a few times. The chain combines TRBV11-2 with TRBJ2-7; tentatively, D is TRBD2 (5 bases). V lost 5 bases, J lost 2 bases, and 19 bases lay in between. The CDR3 totals 16 residues. Per the germline V gene, CDR1 is SGHAT and CDR2 is FQNNGV. CDR3 in amino acids: CASSLGYGKHAYEQYF. DNA of the CDR3: TGTGCCAGCAGCCTAGGGTACGGGAAGCACGCCTACGAGCAGTACTTC.